The TCR beta chain described here comes from a study of T cell responses to AZD1222 COVID-19 vaccine. Overall study: Pooling of second doses given at about 4 or about 12 weeks was done.

This clone was detected only once. This table comes from immunoSEQ multiplex PCR, and its TCRdb copy is limited to in-frame clones, with some not included. This repertoire shows roughly 110,000 clones, 80% to 90% found once; its top ten account for 6% to 7%. The sequencing here drew on peripheral blood, taken on day 0 of AZD1222 vaccination. This TCR was sampled from an adult in good health.

For the CDR3, the DNA is TGTGCCAGCAGTTTCTCCGGACAGGGGAGGGGGACCCAGTACTTC. It encodes CASSFSGQGRGTQYF. The J gene is TRBJ2-5, the V gene TRBV27, with 9 bases fitting TRBD1. The CDR3 consists of 15 residues. Germline CDR1 reads MNHEY; CDR2 reads SMNVEV (reference sequence). J gave up 7 bases and V 3 bases, and 9 bases lay outside the gene matches.